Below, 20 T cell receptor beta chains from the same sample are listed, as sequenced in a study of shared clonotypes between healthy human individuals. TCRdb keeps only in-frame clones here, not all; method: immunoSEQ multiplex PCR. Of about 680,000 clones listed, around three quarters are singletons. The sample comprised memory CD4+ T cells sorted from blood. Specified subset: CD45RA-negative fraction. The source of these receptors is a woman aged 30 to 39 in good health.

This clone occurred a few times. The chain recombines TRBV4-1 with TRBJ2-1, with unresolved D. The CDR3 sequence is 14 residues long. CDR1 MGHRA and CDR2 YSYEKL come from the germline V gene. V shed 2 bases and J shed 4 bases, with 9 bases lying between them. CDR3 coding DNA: TGCGCCAGCAGCCAAATGACGGCTTACAATGAGCAGTTCTTC. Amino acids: CASSQMTAYNEQFF.

This chain's CDR3 is CASRREGGTDTQYF. DNA of the CDR3: TGTGCCAGCAGGCGGGAGGGAGGCACAGATACGCAGTATTTT. This rearrangement joins TRBV2 to TRBJ2-3, with 9 bases that match TRBD2. The J segment lost 1 base and the V segment lost 6 bases, leaving 2 bases of the junction unmatched. CDR3 length: 14 amino acids. Germline assignment: CDR1 SNHLY and CDR2 FYNNEI. The full variable domain, with the rest looked up from reference TRBV2 and TRBJ2-3, is EPEVTQTPSHQVTQMGQEVILRCVPISNHLYFYWYRQILGQKVEFLVSFYNNEISEKSEIFDDQFSVERPDGSNFTLKIRSTKLEDSAMYFCASRREGGTDTQYFGPGTRLTVL.

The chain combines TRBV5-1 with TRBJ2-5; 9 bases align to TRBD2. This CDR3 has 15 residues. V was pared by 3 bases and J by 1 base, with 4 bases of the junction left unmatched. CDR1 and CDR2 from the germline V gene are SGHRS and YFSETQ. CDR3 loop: CASSSGTSLQETQYF. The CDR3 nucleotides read TGCGCCAGCAGCTCCGGGACTAGCCTCCAAGAGACCCAGTACTTC.

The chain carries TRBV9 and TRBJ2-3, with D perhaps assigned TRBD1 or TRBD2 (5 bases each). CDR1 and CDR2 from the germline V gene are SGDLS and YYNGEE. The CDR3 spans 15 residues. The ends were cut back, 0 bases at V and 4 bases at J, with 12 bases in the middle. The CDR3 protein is CASSVEGSAADTQYF. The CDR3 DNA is TGTGCCAGCAGCGTAGAGGGGAGCGCCGCAGATACGCAGTATTTT.

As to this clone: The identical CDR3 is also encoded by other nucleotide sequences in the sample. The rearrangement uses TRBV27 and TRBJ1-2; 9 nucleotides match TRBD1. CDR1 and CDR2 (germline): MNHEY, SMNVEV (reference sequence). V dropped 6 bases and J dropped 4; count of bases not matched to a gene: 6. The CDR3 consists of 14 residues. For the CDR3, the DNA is TGTGCCAGCAGCCCCCTGGACAGGGGCTATGGCTACACCTTC. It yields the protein CASSPLDRGYGYTF.

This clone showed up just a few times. The CDR3 DNA reads as TGTGCCAGTCGAGGGGGCACAGATACGCAGTATTTT. Translated, it gives CASRGGTDTQYF. The genes are TRBV19 and TRBJ2-3; TRBD1 or TRBD2 may be the D gene (5 bases each). V was shortened by 8 bases and J by 1 base, with 7 bases between the two germline ends. The CDR3 has 12 residues. Germline V lookup: CDR1 LNHDA, CDR2 SQIVND (reference sequence).

CDR3 coding DNA: TGTGCCAGCAGTTTACGGGGGTCTTCTAATGAAAAACTGTTTTTT. Its protein is CASSLRGSSNEKLFF. J is TRBJ1-4 and V is TRBV28; D is possibly TRBD1 (5 bases). The CDR3 contains 15 residues. Germline CDR1 reads MDHEN; CDR2 reads SYDVKM. The V end lost 2 bases, the J end lost 3 bases, and 10 bases lay between the germline ends.

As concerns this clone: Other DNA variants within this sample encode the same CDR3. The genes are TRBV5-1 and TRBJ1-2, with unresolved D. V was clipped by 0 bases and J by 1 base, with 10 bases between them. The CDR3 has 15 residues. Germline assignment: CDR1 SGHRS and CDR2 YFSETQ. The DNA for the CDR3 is TGCGCCAGCAGCTTGGGGACTGGAGTTAACTATGGCTACACCTTC. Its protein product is CASSLGTGVNYGYTF. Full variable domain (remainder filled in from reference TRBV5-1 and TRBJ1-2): KAGVTQTPRYLIKTRGQQVTLSCSPISGHRSVSWYQQTPGQGLQFLFEYFSETQRNKGNFPGRFSGRQFSNSRSEMNVSTLELGDSALYLCASSLGTGVNYGYTFGSGTRLTVV.

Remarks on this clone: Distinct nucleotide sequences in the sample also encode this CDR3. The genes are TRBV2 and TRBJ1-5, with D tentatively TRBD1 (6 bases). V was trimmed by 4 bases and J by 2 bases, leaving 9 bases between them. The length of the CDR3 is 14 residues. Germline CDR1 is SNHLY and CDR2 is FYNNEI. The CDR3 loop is CASSARQGNQPQHF. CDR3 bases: TGTGCCAGCAGTGCCCGACAGGGCAATCAGCCCCAGCATTTT.

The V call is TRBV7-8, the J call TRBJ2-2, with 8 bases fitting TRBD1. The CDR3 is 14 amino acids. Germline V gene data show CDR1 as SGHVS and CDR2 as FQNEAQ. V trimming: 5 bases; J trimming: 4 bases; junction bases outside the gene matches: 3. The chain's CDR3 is CASSPQGATGELFF. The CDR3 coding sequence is TGTGCCAGCAGCCCCCAGGGGGCCACCGGGGAGCTGTTTTTT.

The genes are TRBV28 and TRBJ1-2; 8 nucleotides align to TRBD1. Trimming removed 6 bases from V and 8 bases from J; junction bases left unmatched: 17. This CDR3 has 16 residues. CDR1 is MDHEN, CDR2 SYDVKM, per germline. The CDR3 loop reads CASSQMDRAFLGGYTF. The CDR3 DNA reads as TGTGCCAGCAGCCAAATGGACAGGGCCTTTTTAGGAGGCTACACCTTC.

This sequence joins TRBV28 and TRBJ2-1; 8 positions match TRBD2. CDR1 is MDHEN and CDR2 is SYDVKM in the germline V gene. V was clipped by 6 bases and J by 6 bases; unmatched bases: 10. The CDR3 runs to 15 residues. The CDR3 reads CASRLRWAGGNEQFF. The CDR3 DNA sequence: TGTGCCAGCAGATTACGTTGGGCGGGAGGCAATGAGCAGTTCTTC.

CDR3 coding DNA: TGTGCCATCCTACAGGGGTTGCAAGAGACCCAGTACTTC. The encoded protein is CAILQGLQETQYF. V usage is TRBV2 and J usage is TRBJ2-5, with 7 bases that match TRBD1. Germline V CDR1 and CDR2: SNHLY, FYNNEI. The CDR3 sequence is 13 residues long. Losses at the gene ends were 10 bases for V and 2 bases for J; bases not matched to a gene: 7. Full variable domain (remainder filled in from reference TRBV2 and TRBJ2-5): EPEVTQTPSHQVTQMGQEVILRCVPISNHLYFYWYRQILGQKVEFLVSFYNNEISEKSEIFDDQFSVERPDGSNFTLKIRSTKLEDSAMYFCAILQGLQETQYFGPGTRLLVL.

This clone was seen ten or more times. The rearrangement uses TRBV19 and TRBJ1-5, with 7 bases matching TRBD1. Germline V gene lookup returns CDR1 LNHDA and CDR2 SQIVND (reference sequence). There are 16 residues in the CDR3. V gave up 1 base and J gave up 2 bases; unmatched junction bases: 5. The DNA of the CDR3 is TGTGCCAGTAGTATAGGACAGGGCGATGGCAATCAGCCCCAGCATTTT. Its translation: CASSIGQGDGNQPQHF.

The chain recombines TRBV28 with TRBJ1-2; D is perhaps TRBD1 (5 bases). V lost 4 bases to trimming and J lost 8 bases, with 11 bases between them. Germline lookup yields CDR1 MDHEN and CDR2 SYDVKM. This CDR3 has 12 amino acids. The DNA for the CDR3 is TGTGCCAGCAGTTCCGGGACGAAGGGCTACACCTTC. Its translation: CASSSGTKGYTF.

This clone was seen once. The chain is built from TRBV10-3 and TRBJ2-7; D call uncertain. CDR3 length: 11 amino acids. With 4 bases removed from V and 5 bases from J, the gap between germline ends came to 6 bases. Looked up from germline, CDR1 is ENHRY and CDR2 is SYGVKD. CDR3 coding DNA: TGTGCCATCAGTGCTCTGGACGAGCAGTACTTC. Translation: CAISALDEQYF.

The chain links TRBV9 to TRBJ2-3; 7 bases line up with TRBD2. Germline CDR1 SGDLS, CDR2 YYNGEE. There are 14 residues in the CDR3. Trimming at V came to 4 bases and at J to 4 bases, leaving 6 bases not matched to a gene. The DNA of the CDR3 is TGTGCCAGCAGCCCTCTAGCGGAGCCAGATACGCAGTATTTT. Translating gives CASSPLAEPDTQYF.

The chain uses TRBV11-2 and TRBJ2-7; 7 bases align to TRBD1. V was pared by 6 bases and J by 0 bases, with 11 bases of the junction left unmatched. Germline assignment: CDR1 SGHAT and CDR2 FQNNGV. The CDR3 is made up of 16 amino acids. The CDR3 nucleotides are TGTGCCAGCAGTTCAAAAGGGGGCCCGAGCTCCTACGAGCAGTACTTC. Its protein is CASSSKGGPSSYEQYF.

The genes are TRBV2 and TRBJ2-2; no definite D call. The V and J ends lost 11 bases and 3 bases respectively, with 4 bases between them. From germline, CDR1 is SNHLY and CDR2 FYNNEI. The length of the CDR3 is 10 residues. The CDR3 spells CAGYTGELFF. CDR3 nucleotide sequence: TGTGCCGGATACACCGGGGAGCTGTTTTTT.

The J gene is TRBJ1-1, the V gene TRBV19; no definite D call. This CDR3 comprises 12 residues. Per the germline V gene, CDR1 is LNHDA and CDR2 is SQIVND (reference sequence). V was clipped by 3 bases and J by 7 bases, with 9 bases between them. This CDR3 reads CASSIFPGEAFF. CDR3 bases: TGTGCCAGTAGTATCTTCCCGGGTGAAGCTTTCTTT.